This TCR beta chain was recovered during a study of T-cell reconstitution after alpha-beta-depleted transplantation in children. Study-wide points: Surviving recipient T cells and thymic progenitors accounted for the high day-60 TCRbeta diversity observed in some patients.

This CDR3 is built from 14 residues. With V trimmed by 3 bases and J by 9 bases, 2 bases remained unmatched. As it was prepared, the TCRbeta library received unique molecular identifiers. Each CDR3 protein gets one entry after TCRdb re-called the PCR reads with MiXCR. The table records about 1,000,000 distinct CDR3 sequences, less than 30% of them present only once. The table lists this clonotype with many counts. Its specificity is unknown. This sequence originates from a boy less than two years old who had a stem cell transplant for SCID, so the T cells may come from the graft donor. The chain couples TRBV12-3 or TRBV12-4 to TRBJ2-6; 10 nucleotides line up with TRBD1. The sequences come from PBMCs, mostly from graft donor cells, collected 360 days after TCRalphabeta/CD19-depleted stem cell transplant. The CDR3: CASSFRDRGNVLTF. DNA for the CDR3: TGTGCCAGCAGTTTCCGGGACAGGGGCAACGTCCTGACTTTC.